The T cell receptor beta chain described here comes from a study of beta chain features in type 1 diabetes. The CDR3 extends over 13 amino acids. The germline CDR1 and CDR2 sequences are SGHTA and FQGTGA. V lost 5 bases and J lost 5; bases outside the gene matches: 5. Every bit of the isolated RNA underwent reverse transcription, so sequencing read expressed TCRB transcripts. Produced via immunoSEQ multiplex PCR; TCRdb's table is partial and in-frame only. The table shows about 150,000 clones, with around 8% occurring only once. This clone was observed a handful of times. This CDR3 is also generated by other DNA sequences in the sample.

The chain links TRBV7-3 to TRBJ2-5, with 7 bases identical to TRBD1. Sequencing was carried out using central memory CD4+ T cells from blood. This TCR was sampled from a man younger than 35 in good health. The DNA for the CDR3 is TGTGCCAGCAGCCGCGACAGGGAGGAGACCCAGTACTTC. Its translation is CASSRDREETQYF.